This TCR beta chain was sequenced for a study of identical twins. TCRdb passed the 5' RACE reads through MiXCR, listing each CDR3 protein once. Counted here are hundreds of thousands of distinct CDR3 sequences, over 8.5% occurring once; the ten biggest clones make up around 0.98%. This clonotype was observed a few times. Its specificity is not known. Findings and limits, study-wide: An excess of low generation probability was shown by twin-shared out-of-frame alpha sequences.

In germline, CDR1 is SGHAT, CDR2 FQNNGV. V lost 0 bases, J lost 7 bases, and 7 bases stayed unmatched. The CDR3 is 16 residues long. This same sample was also taken into another study, of yellow fever vaccine responses in identical twins.

Specimen: PBMCs. This TCR derives from a woman under 30 in good health. This rearrangement joins TRBV11-2 to TRBJ2-1; the match to TRBD2 covers 9 bases. CDR3 nucleotides: TGTGCCAGCAGCTTAGATATCCGTGCGGGGGGGAATGAGCAGTTCTTC. Protein sequence: CASSLDIRAGGNEQFF.